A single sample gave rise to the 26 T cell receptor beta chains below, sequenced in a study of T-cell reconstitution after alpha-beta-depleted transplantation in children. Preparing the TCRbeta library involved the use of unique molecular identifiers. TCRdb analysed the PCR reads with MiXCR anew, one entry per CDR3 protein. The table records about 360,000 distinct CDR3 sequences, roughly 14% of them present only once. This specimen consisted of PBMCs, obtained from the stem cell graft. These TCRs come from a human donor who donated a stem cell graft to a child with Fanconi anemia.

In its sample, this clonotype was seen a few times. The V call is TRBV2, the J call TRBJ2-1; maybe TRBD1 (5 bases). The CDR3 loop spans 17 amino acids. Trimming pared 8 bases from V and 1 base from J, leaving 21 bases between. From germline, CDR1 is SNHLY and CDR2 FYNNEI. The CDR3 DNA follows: TGTGCCAGCCTGTTAACCCCCCTGGGGCGGTCCTACAATGAGCAGTTCTTC. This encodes CASLLTPLGRSYNEQFF.

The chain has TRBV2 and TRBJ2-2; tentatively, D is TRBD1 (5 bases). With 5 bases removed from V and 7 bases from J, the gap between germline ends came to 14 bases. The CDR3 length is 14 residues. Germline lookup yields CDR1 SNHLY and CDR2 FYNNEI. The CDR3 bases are TGTGCCAGCAGTCTCTTCAGGGATGGCGGGGAGCTGTTTTTT. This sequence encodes CASSLFRDGGELFF.

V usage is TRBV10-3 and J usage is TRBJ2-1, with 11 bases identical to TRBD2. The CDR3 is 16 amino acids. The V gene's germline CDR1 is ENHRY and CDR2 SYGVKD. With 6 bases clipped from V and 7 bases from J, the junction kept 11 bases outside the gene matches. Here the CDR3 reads CAISLNLAGGGNEQFF. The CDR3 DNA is TGTGCCATCAGCCTAAATCTAGCGGGGGGTGGGAATGAGCAGTTCTTC.

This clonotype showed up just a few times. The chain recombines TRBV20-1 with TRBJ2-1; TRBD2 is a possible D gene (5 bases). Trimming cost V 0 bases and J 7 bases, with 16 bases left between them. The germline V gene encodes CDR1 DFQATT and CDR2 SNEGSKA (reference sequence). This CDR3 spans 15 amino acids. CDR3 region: CSARDHRGGLNEQFF. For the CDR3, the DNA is TGCAGTGCTAGAGATCATCGAGGAGGTCTTAATGAGCAGTTCTTC.

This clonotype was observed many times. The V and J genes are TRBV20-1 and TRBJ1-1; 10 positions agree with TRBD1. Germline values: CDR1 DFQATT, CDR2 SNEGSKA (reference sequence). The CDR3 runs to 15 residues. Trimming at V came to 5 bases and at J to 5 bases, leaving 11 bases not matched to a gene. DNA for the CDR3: TGCAGTGCTTCCCCGGACAGGGGGGTAGGGACTGAAGCTTTCTTT. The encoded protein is CSASPDRGVGTEAFF.

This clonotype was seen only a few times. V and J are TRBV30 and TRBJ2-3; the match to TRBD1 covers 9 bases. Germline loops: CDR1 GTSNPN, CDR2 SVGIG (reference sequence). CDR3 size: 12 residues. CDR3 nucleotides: TGTGTCGGACAGGGGACCACAGATACGCAGTATTTT. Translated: CVGQGTTDTQYF.

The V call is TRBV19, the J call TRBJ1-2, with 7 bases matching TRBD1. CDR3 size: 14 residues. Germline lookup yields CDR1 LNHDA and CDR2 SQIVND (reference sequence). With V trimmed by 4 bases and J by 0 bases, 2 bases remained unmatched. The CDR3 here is CASSTRGSNYGYTF. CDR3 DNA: TGTGCCAGTAGTACCAGGGGGTCTAACTATGGCTACACCTTC.

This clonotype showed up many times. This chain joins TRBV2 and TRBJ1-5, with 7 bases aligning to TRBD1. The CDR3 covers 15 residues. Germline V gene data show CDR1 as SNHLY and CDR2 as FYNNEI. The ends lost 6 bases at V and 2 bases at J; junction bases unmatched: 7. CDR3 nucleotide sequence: TGTGCCAGCAGCGTACGACAGGGACGCAATCAGCCCCAGCATTTT. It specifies CASSVRQGRNQPQHF.

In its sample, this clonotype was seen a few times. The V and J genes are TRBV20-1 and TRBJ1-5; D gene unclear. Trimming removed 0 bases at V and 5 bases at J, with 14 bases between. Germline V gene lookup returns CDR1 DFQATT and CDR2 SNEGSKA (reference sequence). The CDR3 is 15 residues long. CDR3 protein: CSARDRRQGDQPQHF. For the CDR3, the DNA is TGCAGTGCTAGAGATAGGAGACAAGGAGATCAGCCCCAGCATTTT.

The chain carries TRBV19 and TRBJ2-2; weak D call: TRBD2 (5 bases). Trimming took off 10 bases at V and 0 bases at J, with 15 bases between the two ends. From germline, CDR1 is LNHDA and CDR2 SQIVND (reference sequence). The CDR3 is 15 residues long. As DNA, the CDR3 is TGTGCCACCCAGCCGACGGGGACGAACACCGGGGAGCTGTTTTTT. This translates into CATQPTGTNTGELFF.

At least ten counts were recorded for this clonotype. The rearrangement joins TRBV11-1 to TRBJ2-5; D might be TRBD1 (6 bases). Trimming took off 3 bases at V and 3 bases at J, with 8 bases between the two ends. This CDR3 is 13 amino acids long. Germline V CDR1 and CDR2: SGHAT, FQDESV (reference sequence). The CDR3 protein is CASSLDSEETQYF. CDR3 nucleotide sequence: TGTGCCAGCAGCTTGGACAGCGAAGAGACCCAGTACTTC.

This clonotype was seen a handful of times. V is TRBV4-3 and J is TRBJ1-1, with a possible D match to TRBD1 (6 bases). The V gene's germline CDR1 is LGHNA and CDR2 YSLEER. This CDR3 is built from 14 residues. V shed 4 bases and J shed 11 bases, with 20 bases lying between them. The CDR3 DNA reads TGCGCCAGCAGCCCTGGACAGTTCTCCCCCCAGGCTTTCTTT. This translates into CASSPGQFSPQAFF.

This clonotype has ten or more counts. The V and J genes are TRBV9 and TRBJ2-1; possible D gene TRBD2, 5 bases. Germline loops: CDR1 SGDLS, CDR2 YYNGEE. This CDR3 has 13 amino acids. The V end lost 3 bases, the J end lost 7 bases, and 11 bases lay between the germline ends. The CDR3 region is CASSAPGMNEQFF. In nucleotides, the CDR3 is TGTGCCAGCAGCGCACCGGGGATGAATGAGCAGTTCTTC.

The CDR3 protein is CASSPRGRRTANTEAFF. CDR3 DNA sequence: TGTGCCAGCTCACCACGGGGGAGAAGGACAGCGAACACTGAAGCTTTCTTT. V is TRBV18 and J is TRBJ1-1; perhaps TRBD1 as D (6 bases). V was cut by 1 base and J by 1 base, with 16 bases left in between. The germline gives CDR1 KGHSH, CDR2 LQKENI. The CDR3 spans 17 residues.

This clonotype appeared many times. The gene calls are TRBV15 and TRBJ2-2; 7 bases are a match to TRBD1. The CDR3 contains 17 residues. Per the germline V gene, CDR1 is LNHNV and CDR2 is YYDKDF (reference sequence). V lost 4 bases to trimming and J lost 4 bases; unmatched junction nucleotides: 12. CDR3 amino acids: CATSTPPGTESTGELFF. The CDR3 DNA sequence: TGTGCCACCAGCACCCCCCCCGGGACAGAAAGCACCGGGGAGCTGTTTTTT. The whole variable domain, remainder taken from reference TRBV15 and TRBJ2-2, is DAMVIQNPRYQVTQFGKPVTLSCSQTLNHNVMYWYQQKSSQAPKLLFHYYDKDFNNEADTPDNFQSRRPNTSFCFLDIRSPGLGDTAMYLCATSTPPGTESTGELFFGEGSRLTVL.

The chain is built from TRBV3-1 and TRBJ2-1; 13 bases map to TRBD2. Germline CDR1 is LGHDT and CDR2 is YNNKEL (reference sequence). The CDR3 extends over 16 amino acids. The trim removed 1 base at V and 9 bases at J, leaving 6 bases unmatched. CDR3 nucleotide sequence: TGTGCCAGCAGCCAAGGGGGACTAGCGGGGAGCGCTGAGCAGTTCTTC. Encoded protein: CASSQGGLAGSAEQFF.

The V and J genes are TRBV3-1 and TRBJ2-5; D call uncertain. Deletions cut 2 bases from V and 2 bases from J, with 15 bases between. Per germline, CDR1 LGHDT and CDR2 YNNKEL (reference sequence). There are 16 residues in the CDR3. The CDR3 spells CASSQRSRPVQETQYF. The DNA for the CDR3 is TGTGCCAGCAGCCAAAGATCCCGACCGGTACAAGAGACCCAGTACTTC.

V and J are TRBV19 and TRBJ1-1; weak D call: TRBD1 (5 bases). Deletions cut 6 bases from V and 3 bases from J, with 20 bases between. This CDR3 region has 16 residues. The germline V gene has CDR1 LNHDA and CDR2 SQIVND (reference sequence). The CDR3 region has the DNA TGTGCCAGTAGAAAGAGTGTCGGGGCCGGCGACACTGAAGCTTTCTTT. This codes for CASRKSVGAGDTEAFF.

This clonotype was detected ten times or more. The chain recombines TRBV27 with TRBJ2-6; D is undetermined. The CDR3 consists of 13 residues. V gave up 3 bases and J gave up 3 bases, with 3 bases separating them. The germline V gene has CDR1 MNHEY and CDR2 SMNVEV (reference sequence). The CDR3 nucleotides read TGTGCCAGCAGTTTCTATGGGGCCAACGTCCTGACTTTC. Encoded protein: CASSFYGANVLTF.

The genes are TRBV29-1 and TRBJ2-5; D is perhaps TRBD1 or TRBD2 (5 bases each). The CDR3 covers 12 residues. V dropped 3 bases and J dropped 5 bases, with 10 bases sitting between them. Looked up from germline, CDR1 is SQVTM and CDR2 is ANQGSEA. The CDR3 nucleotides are TGCAGCGTTGATAGAGGGGCCGAGACCCAGTACTTC. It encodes CSVDRGAETQYF.

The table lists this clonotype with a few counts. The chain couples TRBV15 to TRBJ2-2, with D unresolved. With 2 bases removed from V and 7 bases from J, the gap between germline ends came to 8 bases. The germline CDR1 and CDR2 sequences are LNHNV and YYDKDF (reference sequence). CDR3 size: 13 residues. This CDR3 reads CATSRTPVGELFF. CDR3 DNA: TGTGCCACCAGCAGAACCCCAGTCGGGGAGCTGTTTTTT.

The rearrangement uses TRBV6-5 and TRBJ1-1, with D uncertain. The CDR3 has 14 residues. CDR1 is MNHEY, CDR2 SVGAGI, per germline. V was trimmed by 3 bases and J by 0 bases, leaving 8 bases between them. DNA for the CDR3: TGTGCCAGCAGTTATAACGGCTTGAACACTGAAGCTTTCTTT. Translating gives CASSYNGLNTEAFF.

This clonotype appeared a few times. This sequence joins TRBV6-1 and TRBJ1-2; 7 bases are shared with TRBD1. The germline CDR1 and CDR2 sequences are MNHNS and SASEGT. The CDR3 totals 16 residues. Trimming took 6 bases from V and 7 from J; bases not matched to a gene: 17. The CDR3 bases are TGTGCCAGCAGCACCCTACCCGACAGGGATGTTTCTGGCTACACCTTC. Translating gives CASSTLPDRDVSGYTF.

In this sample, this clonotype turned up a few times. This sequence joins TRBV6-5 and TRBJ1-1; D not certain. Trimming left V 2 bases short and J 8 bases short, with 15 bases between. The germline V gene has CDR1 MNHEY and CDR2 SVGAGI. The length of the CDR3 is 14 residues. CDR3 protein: CASSYQRSGLEAFF. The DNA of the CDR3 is TGTGCCAGCAGTTACCAGCGGAGCGGATTGGAAGCTTTCTTT.

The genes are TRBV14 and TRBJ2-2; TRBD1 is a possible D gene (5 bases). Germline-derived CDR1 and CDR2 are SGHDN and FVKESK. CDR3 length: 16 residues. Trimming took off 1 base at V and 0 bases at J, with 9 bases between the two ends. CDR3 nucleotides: TGTGCCAGCAGCCAAGTCAGGGTTGCGAACACCGGGGAGCTGTTTTTT. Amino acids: CASSQVRVANTGELFF.

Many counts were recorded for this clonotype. The DNA of the CDR3 is TGCAGCGTTCCTCGGGACAGAACCTCCTACAATGAGCAGTTCTTC. It is translated as CSVPRDRTSYNEQFF. V gene TRBV29-1 combines with J gene TRBJ2-1, with 7 bases aligning to TRBD1. The CDR3 is 15 amino acids. In germline, CDR1 is SQVTM, CDR2 ANQGSEA. J lost 0 bases, V lost 5 bases, and 7 bases had no gene match.